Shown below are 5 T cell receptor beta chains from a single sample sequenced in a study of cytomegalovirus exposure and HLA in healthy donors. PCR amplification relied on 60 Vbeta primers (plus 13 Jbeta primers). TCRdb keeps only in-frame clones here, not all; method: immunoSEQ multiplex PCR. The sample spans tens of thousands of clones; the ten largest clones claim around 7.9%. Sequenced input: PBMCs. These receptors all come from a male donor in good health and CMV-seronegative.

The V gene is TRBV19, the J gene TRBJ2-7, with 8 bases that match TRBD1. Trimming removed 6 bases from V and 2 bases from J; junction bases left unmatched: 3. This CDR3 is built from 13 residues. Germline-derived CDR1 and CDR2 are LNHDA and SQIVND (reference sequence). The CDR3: CASSPGQAYEQYF. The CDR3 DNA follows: TGTGCCAGTAGCCCGGGACAGGCCTACGAGCAGTACTTC.

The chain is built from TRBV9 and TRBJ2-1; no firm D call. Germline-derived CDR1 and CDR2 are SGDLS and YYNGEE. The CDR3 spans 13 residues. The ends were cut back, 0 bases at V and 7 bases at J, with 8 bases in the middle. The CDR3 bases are TGTGCCAGCAGCGTAGCTACGAGGAATGAGCAGTTCTTC. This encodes CASSVATRNEQFF. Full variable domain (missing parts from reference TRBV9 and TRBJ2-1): DSGVTQTPKHLITATGQRVTLRCSPRSGDLSVYWYQQSLDQGLQFLIQYYNGEERAKGNILERFSAQQFPDLHSELNLSSLELGDSALYFCASSVATRNEQFFGPGTRLTVL.

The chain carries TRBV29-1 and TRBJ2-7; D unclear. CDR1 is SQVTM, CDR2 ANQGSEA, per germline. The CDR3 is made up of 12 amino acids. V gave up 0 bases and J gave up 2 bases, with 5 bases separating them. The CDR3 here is CSVEDGAYEQYF. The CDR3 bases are TGCAGCGTTGAAGACGGTGCCTACGAGCAGTACTTC.

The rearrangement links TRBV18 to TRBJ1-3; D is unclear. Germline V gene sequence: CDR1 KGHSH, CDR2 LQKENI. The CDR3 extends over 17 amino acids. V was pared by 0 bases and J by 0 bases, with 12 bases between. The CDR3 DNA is TGTGCCAGCTCACCACCCGCGGGAAGGAGCTCTGGAAACACCATATATTTT. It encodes CASSPPAGRSSGNTIYF.

The CDR3 nucleotides read TGTGCCAGCAGCCCCACTAGCGGGAGGGCAACCGGGGAGCTGTTTTTT. It is translated as CASSPTSGRATGELFF. This rearrangement joins TRBV7-7 to TRBJ2-2; 13 nucleotides align to TRBD2. The CDR3 extends over 16 amino acids. Per germline, CDR1 SSHAT and CDR2 FNYEAQ (reference sequence). The junction had 5 bases not matched to a gene; V was cut back by 5 bases and J by 5 bases.